Listed here are 9 T cell receptor beta chains from one sample, sequenced in a study of T cells in Graves' hyperthyroidism and ophthalmopathy. TCR beta CDR3 region amplification was performed from RNA transcripts. A first-round RT-PCR of the TCR CDR3 used the HTBI primer set. TCRdb re-analysed the multiplex PCR reads in MiXCR, keeping a single row per CDR3 protein. Seen here are approximately 620,000 distinct CDR3 sequences, roughly 16% observed once, and the top ten hold less than 3.5%. Input material: blood. The source is a woman aged 35 to 49 with Graves' ophthalmopathy.

This clonotype was detected ten times or more. The chain links TRBV6-2 or TRBV6-3 to TRBJ2-7; D possibly uses TRBD1 or TRBD2 (5 bases each). Germline assignment: CDR1 MNHEY and CDR2 SVGEGT. The V end lost 5 bases, the J end lost 5 bases, and 19 bases lay between the germline ends. CDR3 length: 15 residues. CDR3 DNA: TGTGCCAGCAGTAACCCGGTTCAGGGACCGGACGAGCAGTACTTC. This encodes CASSNPVQGPDEQYF.

The table lists this clonotype with a few counts. The J gene is TRBJ2-3, the V gene TRBV7-3; no definite D call. Germline lookup yields CDR1 SGHTA and CDR2 FQGTGA. The CDR3 contains 13 residues. Trimming pared 5 bases from V and 2 bases from J, leaving 8 bases between. CDR3 region: CASSTYTTDTQYF. The CDR3 nucleotides are TGTGCCAGCAGCACCTACACCACAGATACGCAGTATTTT.

A few counts support this clonotype. The chain recombines TRBV5-1 with TRBJ1-1, with D possibly TRBD1 on 6 matching bases. Germline V gives CDR1 SGHRS, CDR2 YFSETQ. V was trimmed by 0 bases and J by 9 bases, leaving 9 bases between them. CDR3 length: 12 amino acids. This CDR3 is CASSLDRVQAFF. The CDR3 nucleotides are TGCGCCAGCAGCTTGGACAGGGTTCAAGCTTTCTTT.

This rearrangement joins TRBV4-1 to TRBJ2-2; D is ambiguous. The germline gives CDR1 MGHRA, CDR2 YSYEKL. V was shortened by 4 bases and J by 0 bases, with 15 bases between the two germline ends. The CDR3 has 17 residues. Here the CDR3 DNA reads TGCGCCAGCAGCCGTATCCAGGTACCCCCGAACACCGGGGAGCTGTTTTTT. Its translation is CASSRIQVPPNTGELFF.

The chain links TRBV2 to TRBJ2-3; no clear D. V dropped 8 bases and J dropped 6 bases, with 18 bases sitting between them. The CDR3 loop spans 14 amino acids. Germline V CDR1 and CDR2: SNHLY, FYNNEI. CDR3 sequence reads: CASASLTRLDTQYF. Written as DNA, the CDR3 is TGTGCCAGCGCAAGCCTGACCCGTTTGGATACGCAGTATTTT.

V usage is TRBV6-1 and J usage is TRBJ2-3, with 8 bases fitting TRBD1. This CDR3 is 19 amino acids long. Germline values: CDR1 MNHNS, CDR2 SASEGT. V trimming: 8 bases; J trimming: 1 base; junction bases outside the gene matches: 20. CDR3 sequence reads: CASVLGPAAGGVGTDTQYF. CDR3 DNA sequence: TGTGCCAGCGTATTGGGTCCCGCTGCAGGGGGCGTAGGCACAGATACGCAGTATTTT.

This clonotype was observed many times. This sequence joins TRBV2 and TRBJ2-1; D unresolved. Germline-derived CDR1 and CDR2 are SNHLY and FYNNEI. This CDR3 region has 15 residues. With 0 bases removed from V and 6 bases from J, the gap between germline ends came to 12 bases. The DNA of the CDR3 is TGTGCCAGCAGTGAAGCGAGCGCAATGTCCAATGAGCAGTTCTTC. Translating gives CASSEASAMSNEQFF.

As for this clonotype: A read error may explain this, as a much larger clone is one base away. The chain links TRBV6-1 to TRBJ2-3; possibly TRBD2 for D (6 bases). The CDR3 is made up of 15 amino acids. V was trimmed by 8 bases and J by 3 bases, leaving 18 bases between them. Germline lookup yields CDR1 MNHNS and CDR2 SASEGT. CDR3 loop: CASGQYARETDTQYF. The CDR3 nucleotides read TGTGCCAGCGGCCAATACGCGCGGGAAACAGATACGCAGTATTTT.

The CDR3 DNA is TGTGCCAGCAGGGGGACAGGGGAAATGAACACTGAAGCTTTCTTT. Translated: CASRGTGEMNTEAFF. This rearrangement joins TRBV2 to TRBJ1-1; 10 bases align to TRBD1. The ends lost 6 bases at V and 0 bases at J; junction bases unmatched: 4. Germline V CDR1 and CDR2: SNHLY, FYNNEI. The length of the CDR3 is 15 residues.